This TCR beta chain was recovered during a study of cytomegalovirus exposure and HLA in healthy donors. Germline V gene sequence: CDR1 MNHEY, CDR2 SMNVEV (reference sequence). CDR3 length equals 15 residues. This clone occurred once. Primers for the PCR totalled 60 Vbeta and 13 Jbeta. The repertoire was sequenced with immunoSEQ multiplex PCR; TCRdb's copy has only in-frame clones and lacks some. The sample gives about 70,000 clones, roughly 68% of which show up once; over 8.5% is in the top ten. This clonotype was sampled from a woman between 55 and 75 years old in good health and CMV-seropositive. V is TRBV27 and J is TRBJ2-5; D is unclear. The J call may be mistaken, given a closer DNA end match to TRBJ2-7. The specimen sequenced was PBMCs. The chain's CDR3 is CASSLGDRSSYEQYF. The CDR3 coding sequence is TGTGCCAGCAGTTTAGGAGACCGCAGCTCCTACGAGCAGTACTTC.